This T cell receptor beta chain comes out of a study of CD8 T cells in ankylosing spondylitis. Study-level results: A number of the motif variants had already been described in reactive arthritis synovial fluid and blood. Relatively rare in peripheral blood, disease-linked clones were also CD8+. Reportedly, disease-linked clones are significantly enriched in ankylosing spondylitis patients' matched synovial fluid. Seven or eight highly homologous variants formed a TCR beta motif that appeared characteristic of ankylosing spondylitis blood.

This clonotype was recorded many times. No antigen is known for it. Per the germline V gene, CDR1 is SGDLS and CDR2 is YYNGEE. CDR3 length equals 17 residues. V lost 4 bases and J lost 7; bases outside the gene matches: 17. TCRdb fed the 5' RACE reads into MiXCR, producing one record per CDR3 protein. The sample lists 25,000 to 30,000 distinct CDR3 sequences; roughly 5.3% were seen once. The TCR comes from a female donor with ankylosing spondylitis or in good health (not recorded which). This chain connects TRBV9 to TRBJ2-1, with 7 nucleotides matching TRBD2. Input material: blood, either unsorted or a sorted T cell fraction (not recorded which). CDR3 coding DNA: TGTGCCAGCAGCCCCCCAGACGGGCGCGGGGGTTTGAATGAGCAGTTCTTC. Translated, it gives CASSPPDGRGGLNEQFF.